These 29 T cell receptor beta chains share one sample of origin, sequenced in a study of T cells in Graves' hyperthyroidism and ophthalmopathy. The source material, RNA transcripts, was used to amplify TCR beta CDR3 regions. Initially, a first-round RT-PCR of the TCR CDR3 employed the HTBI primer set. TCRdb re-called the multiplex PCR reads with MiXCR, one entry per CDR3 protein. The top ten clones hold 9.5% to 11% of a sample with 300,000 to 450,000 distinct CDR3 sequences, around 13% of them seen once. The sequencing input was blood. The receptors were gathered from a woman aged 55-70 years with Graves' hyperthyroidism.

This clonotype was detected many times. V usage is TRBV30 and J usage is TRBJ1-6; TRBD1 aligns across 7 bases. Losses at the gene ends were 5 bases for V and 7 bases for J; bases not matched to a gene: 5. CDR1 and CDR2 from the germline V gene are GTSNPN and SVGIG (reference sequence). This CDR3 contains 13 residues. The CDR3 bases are TGTGCCTGGGGTTTGACAGGGAATTCACCCCTCCACTTT. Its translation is CAWGLTGNSPLHF.

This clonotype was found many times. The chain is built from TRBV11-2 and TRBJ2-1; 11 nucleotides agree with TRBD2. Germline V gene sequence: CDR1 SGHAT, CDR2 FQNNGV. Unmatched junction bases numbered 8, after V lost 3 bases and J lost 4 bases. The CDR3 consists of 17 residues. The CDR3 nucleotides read TGTGCCAGCAGCTTCTATAGCGGGAGGGCCGGGTACAATGAGCAGTTCTTC. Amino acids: CASSFYSGRAGYNEQFF.

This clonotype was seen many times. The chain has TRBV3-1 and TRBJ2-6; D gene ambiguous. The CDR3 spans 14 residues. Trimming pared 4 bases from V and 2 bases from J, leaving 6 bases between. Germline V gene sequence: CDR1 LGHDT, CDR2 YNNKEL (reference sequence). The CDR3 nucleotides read TGTGCCAGCAGCCCTGTAACTGGGGCCAACGTCCTGACTTTC. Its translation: CASSPVTGANVLTF. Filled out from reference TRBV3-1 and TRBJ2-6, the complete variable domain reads DTAVSQTPKYLVTQMGNDKSIKCEQNLGHDTMYWYKQDSKKFLKIMFSYNNKELIINETVPNRFSPKSPDKAHLNLHINSLELGDSAVYFCASSPVTGANVLTFGAGSRLTVL.

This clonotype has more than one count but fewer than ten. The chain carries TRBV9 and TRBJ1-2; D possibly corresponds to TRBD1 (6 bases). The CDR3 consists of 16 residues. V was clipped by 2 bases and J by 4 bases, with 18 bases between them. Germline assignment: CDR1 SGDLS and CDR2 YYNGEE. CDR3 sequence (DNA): TGTGCCAGCAGCGTCTACAGACAGGCCCGCGGCTATGGCTACACCTTC. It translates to CASSVYRQARGYGYTF.

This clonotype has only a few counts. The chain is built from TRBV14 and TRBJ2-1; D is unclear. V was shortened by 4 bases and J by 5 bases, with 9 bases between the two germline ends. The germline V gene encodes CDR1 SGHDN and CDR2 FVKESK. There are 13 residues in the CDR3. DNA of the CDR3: TGTGCCAGCAGCCCGGAGCTGGACAATGAGCAGTTCTTC. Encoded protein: CASSPELDNEQFF.

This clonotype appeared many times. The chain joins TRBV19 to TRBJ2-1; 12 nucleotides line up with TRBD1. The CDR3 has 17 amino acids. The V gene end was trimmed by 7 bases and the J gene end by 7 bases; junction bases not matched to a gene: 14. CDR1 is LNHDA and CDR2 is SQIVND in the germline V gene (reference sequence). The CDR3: CASTVGQGAPQGNEQFF. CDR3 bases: TGTGCCAGTACTGTGGGACAGGGGGCGCCCCAGGGGAATGAGCAGTTCTTC.

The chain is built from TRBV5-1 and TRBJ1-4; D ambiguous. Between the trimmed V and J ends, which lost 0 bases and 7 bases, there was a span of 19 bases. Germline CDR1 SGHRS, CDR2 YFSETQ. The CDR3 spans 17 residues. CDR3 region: CASSLGPLAGVGEKLFF. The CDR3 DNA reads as TGCGCCAGCAGCTTGGGCCCCCTCGCTGGGGTCGGTGAAAAACTGTTTTTT.

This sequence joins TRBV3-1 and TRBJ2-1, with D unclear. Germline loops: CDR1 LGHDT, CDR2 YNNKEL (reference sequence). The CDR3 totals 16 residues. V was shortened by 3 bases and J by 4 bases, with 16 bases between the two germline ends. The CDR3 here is CASSHLKTEVYNEQFF. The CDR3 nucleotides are TGTGCCAGCAGCCACCTGAAGACGGAAGTTTACAATGAGCAGTTCTTC.

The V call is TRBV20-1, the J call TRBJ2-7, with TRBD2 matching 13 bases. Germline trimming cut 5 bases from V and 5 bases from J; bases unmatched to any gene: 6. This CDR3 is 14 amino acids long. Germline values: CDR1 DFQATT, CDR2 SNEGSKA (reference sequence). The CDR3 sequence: CSAGGLAGVNEQYF. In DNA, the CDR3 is TGCAGTGCTGGAGGACTAGCGGGAGTCAACGAGCAGTACTTC.

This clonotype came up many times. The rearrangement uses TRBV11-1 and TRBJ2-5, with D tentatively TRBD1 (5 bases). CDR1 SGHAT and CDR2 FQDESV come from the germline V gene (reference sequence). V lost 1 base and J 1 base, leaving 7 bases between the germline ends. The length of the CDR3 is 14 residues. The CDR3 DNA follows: TGTGCCAGCAGCTTAGGAAGGGGCCAAGAGACCCAGTACTTC. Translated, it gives CASSLGRGQETQYF.

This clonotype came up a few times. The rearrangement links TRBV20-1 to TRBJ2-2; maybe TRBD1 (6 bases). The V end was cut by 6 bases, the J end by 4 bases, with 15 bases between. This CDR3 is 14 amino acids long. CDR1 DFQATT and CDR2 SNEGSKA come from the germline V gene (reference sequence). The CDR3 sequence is CSARRGGTTGELFF. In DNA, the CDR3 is TGCAGTGCCAGGAGAGGGGGAACCACCGGGGAGCTGTTTTTT.

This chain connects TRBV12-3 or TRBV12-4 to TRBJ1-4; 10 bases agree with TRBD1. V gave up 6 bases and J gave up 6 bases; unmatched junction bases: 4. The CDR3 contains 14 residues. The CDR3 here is CASRPGTGDEKLFF. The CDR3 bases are TGTGCCAGCAGGCCCGGGACAGGGGATGAAAAACTGTTTTTT.

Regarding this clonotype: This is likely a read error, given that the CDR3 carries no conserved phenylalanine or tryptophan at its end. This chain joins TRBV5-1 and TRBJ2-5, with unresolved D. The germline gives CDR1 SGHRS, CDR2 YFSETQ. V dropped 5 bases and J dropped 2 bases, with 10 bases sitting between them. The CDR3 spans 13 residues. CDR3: CASSSWGQETQYS. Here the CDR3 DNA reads TGCGCCAGCAGTTCTTGGGGACAAGAGACCCAGTACTCC.

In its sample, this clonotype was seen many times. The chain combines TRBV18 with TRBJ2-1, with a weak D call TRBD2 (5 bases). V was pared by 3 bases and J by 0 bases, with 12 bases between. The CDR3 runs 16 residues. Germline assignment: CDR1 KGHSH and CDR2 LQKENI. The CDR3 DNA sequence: TGTGCCAGCTCACCCCCGGGGAGCGGCTCCTACAATGAGCAGTTCTTC. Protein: CASSPPGSGSYNEQFF.

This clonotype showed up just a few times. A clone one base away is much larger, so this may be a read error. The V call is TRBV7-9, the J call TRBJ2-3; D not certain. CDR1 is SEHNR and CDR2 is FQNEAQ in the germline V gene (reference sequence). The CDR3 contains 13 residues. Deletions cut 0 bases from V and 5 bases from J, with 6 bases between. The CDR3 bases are TGTGCCAGCAGCTTAGCGGGCCAAGATACGCAGTATTTT. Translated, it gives CASSLAGQDTQYF.

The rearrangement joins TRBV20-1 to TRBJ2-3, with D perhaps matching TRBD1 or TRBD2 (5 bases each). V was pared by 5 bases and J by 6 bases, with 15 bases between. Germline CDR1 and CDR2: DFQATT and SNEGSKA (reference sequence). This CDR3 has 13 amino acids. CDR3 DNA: TGCAGTGCTTGGTGGACCTGGGGGGATACGCAGTATTTT. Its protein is CSAWWTWGDTQYF.

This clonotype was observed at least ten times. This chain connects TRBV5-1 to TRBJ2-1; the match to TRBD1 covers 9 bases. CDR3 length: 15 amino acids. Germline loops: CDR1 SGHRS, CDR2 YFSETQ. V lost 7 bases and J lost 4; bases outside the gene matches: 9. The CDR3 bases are TGCGCCAGCGCTCCCGGGACAGGGACATACAATGAGCAGTTCTTC. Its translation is CASAPGTGTYNEQFF.

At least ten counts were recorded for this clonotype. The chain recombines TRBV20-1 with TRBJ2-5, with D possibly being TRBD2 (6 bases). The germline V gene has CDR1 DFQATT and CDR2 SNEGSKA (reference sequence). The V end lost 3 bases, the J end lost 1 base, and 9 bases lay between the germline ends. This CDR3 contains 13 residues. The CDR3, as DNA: TGCAGTGCTAGCGGGACTCTCCAAGAGACCCAGTACTTC. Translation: CSASGTLQETQYF.

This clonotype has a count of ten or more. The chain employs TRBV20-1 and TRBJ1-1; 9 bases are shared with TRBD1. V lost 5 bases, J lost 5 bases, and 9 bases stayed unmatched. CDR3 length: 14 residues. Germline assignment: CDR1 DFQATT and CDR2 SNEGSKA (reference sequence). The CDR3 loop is CSASPGQGKTEAFF. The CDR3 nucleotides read TGCAGTGCTTCTCCGGGACAGGGTAAAACTGAAGCTTTCTTT.

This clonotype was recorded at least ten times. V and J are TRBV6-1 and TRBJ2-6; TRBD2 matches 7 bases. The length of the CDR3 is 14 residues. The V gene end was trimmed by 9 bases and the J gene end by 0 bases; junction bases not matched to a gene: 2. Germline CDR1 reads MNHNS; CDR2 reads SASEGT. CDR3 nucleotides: TGTGCCAGTGGGGGGGACTCTGGGGCCAACGTCCTGACTTTC. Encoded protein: CASGGDSGANVLTF.

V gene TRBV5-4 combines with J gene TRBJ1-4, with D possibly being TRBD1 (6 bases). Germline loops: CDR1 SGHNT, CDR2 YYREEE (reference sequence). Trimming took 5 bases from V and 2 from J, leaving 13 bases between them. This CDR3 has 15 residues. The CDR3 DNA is TGTGCCAGCAGTATCAGGGGAGGGACTAATGAAAAACTGTTTTTT. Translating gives CASSIRGGTNEKLFF. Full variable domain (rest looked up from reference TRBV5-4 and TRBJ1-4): ETGVTQSPTHLIKTRGQQVTLRCSSQSGHNTVSWYQQALGQGPQFIFQYYREEENGRGNFPPRFSGLQFPNYSSELNVNALELDDSALYLCASSIRGGTNEKLFFGSGTQLSVL.

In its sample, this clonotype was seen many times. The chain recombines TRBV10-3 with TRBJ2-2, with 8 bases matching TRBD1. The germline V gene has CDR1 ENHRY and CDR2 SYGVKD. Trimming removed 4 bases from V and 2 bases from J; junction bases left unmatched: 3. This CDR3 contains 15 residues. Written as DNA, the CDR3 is TGTGCCATCAGTGGCCAGGGGGCCAACACCGGGGAGCTGTTTTTT. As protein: CAISGQGANTGELFF.

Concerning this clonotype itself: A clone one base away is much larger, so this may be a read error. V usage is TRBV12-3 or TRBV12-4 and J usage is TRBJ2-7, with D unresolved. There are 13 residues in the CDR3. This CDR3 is CASSFLSVYGQYF. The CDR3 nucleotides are TGTGCCAGCAGTTTTCTCTCGGTATACGGGCAGTACTTC.

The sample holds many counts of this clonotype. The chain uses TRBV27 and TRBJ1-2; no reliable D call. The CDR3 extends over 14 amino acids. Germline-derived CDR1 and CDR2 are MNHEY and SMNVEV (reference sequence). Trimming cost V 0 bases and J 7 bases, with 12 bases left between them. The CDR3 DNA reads TGTGCCAGCAGTTTATCTTGGCGTTCGACTGGCTACACCTTC. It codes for CASSLSWRSTGYTF.

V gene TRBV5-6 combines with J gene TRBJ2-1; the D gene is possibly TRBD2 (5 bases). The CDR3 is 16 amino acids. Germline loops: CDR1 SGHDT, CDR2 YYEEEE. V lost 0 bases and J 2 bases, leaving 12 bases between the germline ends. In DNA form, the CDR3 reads TGTGCCAGCAGCTTGGTGGGGAGTCGGCCCTACAATGAGCAGTTCTTC. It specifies CASSLVGSRPYNEQFF.

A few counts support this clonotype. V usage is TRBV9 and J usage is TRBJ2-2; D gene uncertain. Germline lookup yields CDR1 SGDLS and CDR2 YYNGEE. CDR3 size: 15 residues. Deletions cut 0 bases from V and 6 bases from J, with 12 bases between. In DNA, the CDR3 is TGTGCCAGCAGCGTAGTGAGGAGTCCCCCCGGGGAGCTGTTTTTT. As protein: CASSVVRSPPGELFF. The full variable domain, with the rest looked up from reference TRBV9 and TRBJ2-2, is DSGVTQTPKHLITATGQRVTLRCSPRSGDLSVYWYQQSLDQGLQFLIQYYNGEERAKGNILERFSAQQFPDLHSELNLSSLELGDSALYFCASSVVRSPPGELFFGEGSRLTVL.

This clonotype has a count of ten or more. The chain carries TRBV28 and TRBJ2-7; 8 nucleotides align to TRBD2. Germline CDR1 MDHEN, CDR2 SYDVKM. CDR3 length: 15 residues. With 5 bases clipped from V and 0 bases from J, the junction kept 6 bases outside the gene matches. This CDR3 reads CASSPAGVDSYEQYF. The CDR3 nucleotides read TGTGCCAGCAGTCCAGCGGGAGTGGACTCCTACGAGCAGTACTTC.

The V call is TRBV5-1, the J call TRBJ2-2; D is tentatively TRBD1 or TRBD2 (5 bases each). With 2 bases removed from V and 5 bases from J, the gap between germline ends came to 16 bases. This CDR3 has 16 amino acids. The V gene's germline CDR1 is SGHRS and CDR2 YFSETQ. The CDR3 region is CASSFTGLSGTGELFF. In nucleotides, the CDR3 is TGCGCCAGCAGCTTCACAGGACTCTCGGGGACCGGGGAGCTGTTTTTT.

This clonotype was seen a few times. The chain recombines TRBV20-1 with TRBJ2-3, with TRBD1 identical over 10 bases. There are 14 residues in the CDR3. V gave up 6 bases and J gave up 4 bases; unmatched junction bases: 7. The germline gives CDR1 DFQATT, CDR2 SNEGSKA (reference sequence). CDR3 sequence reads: CSAGGTGVADTQYF. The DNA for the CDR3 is TGCAGTGCCGGGGGGACAGGGGTTGCAGATACGCAGTATTTT.